This T cell receptor beta chain was retrieved from a study of read filtering for tumor transcriptome and immune sequencing (TCRdb year 2020). As for the study more broadly: The cohort was composed of some 17 male and 11 to 15 female patients, with a mean age of 65.9 years and an age range of roughly 47 to 90. Using the same bone marrow samples, the study ran both targeted immune repertoire sequencing and bulk whole-transcriptome sequencing and then compared the TCR repertoires from each method. TCR-region mapped reads per sample ranged from about 4 to 10.27 million with IR-seq versus only about 85 to 1273 with RNA-seq. As a main aim, a read-filtering strategy for immune repertoire data was addressed, with the specific question being whether clonotypes supported by a single read should be removed. Whole-transcriptome libraries were prepared with the TruSeq RNA Access Library Prep Kit after DNase treatment. Under revised international staging, eight or nine patients fell into R-ISS I, more than 15 into R-ISS II and about 7 into R-ISS III.

Findings and caveats that apply to the study as a whole: Clonotypes were captured by IR-seq at much higher depth and more reliably than by RNA-seq, and smaller IR-seq throughput was sufficient for identification of most shared clonotypes. When single-read clonotypes were removed, the proportions of shared clonotypes in IR-seq and RNA-seq correlated more strongly. The sorted CD138-negative fraction was a mixed bone marrow immune population, not purified T cells. In IR-seq, single-read clonotypes were roughly 84% of clonotypes but roughly 3.2% of total reads; in RNA-seq they were roughly 73% of clonotypes and approximately 40% of reads.

Each patient had bone marrow sampled at the time of active disease. Bone marrow mononuclear cells were isolated by Ficoll-Hypaque density gradient centrifugation. Myeloma plasma cells were removed and CD138-negative cells were obtained by negative selection following labeling with CD138 magnetic microbeads on a MACS separator. The purity of the isolated cells was checked by flow cytometry with CD138 antibodies on an Attune NxT. Total RNA was extracted with TRIzol reagent and quantified with a NanoDrop spectrophotometer. Paired RNA-seq and IR-seq were performed on each patient's CD138-negative bone marrow sample. TCR libraries were constructed from 350 to 400 ng RNA using the Immunoverse kit, and molecular barcoded adaptors covering alpha/delta and beta/gamma chains were employed. The same RNA used for transcriptome sequencing was used for TCR library preparation. Sequencing of the TCR libraries was done on an Illumina HiSeq 4000 with 2 x 150 cycles. From the authors' description of their analysis: With MiXCR, TCR reads were aligned to human V, D, J and C references and assembled into CDR3 clonotypes, with quality filtering and error correction included. The tcR package in R was used to analyze clonotype counts and gene usage diversity. Raw mapping reads were checked after the RNA-seq reads had been mapped by STAR aligner version 2.5.3a onto the human GRCh37 genome. To test the effect of sequencing depth on detected clonotypes, IR-seq fastq files were randomly downsampled using Seqtk 1.3. TCRdb cleaned the public reads at Q25 with fastp, built clones with MiXCR and kept in-frame beta chains. CDR3 protein sequences are deduplicated, and each keeps its most common genes and DNA. The V and J calls, along with clone size, are taken from TCRdb and not from the paper's own processing. This sample gives some 9,000 distinct CDR3 sequences in total; 16% of them show up just once. Clones ranked in the top ten supply less than 30% of the sample.

This clonotype was found many times. Its antigen is still unknown. Per-base quality was not reported, and no clone a single base away is much larger than it. The sequenced sample was a population of CD138-negative cells sorted from bone marrow. The sample's cell subset or site label is to be understood as: bone marrow mononuclear cells depleted of CD138+ plasma/myeloma cells by negative magnetic selection. The TCR comes from a donor over 35 with multiple myeloma.

The encoded CDR3 is CASSFTSGSSYEQYF. DNA sequence: TGCGCCAGCAGCTTTACTTCCGGAAGCTCCTACGAGCAGTACTTC. The rearrangement joined TRBV5-1 to TRBJ2-7, with the D gene not clear enough to name. Per the germline V gene, SGHRS is the CDR1 and YFSETQ is the CDR2. A distance of 12 bases separates the germline ends of V and J, which lose 2 bases and 0 bases respectively. The CDR3 contains 15 residues, cysteine and phenylalanine counted. The kept DNA is CDR3 alone, 45 bases in frame from the first base. Outside the CDR3, residues come from the reference TRBV5-1 and TRBJ2-7 proteins, so the full variable domain is: KAGVTQTPRYLIKTRGQQVTLSCSPISGHRSVSWYQQTPGQGLQFLFEYFSETQRNKGNFPGRFSGRQFSNSRSEMNVSTLELGDSALYLCASSFTSGSSYEQYFGPGTRLTVT.